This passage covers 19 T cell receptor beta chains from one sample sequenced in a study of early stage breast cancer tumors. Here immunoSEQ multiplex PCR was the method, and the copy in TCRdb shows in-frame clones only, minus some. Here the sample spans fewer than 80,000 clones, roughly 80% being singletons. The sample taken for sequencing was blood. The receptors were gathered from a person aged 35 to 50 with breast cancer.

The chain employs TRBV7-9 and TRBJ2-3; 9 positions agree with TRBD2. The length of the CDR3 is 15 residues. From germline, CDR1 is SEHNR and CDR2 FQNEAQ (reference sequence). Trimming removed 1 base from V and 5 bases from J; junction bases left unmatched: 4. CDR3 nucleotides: TGTGCCAGCAGCTTAGGTAAACTAGCGGGAGATACGCAGTATTTT. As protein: CASSLGKLAGDTQYF.

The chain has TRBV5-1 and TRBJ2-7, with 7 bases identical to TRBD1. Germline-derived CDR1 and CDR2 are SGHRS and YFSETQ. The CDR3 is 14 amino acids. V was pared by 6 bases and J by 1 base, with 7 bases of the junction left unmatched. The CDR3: CASTHGTESYEQYF. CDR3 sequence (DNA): TGCGCCAGCACCCATGGGACAGAATCCTACGAGCAGTACTTC. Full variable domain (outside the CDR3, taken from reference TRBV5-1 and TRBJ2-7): KAGVTQTPRYLIKTRGQQVTLSCSPISGHRSVSWYQQTPGQGLQFLFEYFSETQRNKGNFPGRFSGRQFSNSRSEMNVSTLELGDSALYLCASTHGTESYEQYFGPGTRLTVT.

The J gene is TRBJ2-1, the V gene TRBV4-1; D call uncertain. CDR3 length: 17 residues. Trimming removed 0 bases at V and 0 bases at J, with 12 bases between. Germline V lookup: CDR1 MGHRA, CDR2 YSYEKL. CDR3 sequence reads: CASSQEVIESSYNEQFF. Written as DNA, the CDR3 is TGCGCCAGCAGCCAAGAGGTGATTGAAAGCTCCTACAATGAGCAGTTCTTC.

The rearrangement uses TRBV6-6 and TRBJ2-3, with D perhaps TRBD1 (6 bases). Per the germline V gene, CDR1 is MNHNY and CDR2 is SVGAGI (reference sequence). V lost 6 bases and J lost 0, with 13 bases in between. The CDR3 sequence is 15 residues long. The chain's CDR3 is CASRDTGFSTDTQYF. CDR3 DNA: TGTGCCAGCAGAGACACAGGGTTTAGCACAGATACGCAGTATTTT.

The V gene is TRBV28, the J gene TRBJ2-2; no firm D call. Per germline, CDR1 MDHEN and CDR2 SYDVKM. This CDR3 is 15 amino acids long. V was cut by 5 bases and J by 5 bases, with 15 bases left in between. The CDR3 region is CASSLYTAATGELFF. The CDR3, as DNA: TGTGCCAGCAGTCTCTATACGGCGGCTACCGGGGAGCTGTTTTTT.

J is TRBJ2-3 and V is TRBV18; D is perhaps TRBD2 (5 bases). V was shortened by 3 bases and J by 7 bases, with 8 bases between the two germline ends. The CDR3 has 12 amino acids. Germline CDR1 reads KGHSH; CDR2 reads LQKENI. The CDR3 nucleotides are TGTGCCAGCTCACCGGGAGCGAATACGCAGTATTTT. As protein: CASSPGANTQYF.

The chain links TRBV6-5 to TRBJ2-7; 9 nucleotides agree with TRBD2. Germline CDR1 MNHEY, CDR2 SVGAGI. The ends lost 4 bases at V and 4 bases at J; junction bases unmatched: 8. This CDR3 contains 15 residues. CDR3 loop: CASSSRLAGQYEQYF. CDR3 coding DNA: TGTGCCAGCAGTTCGAGGCTAGCGGGACAATACGAGCAGTACTTC.

CDR3 sequence (DNA): TGTGCCAGCAGTTATTTCGGGACAGGGGGCTACGAGCAGTACTTC. Protein: CASSYFGTGGYEQYF. The V call is TRBV6-5, the J call TRBJ2-7; TRBD1 matches at 11 bases. The CDR3 has 15 amino acids. The V segment lost 3 bases and the J segment 3 bases; nucleotides outside the gene matches: 4. The germline gives CDR1 MNHEY, CDR2 SVGAGI.

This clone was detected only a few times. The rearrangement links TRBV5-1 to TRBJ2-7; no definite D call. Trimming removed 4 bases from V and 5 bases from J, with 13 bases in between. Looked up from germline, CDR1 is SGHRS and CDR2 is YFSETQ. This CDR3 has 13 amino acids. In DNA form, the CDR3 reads TGCGCCAGCAGCCCGAATATCGGTCACGAGCAGTACTTC. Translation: CASSPNIGHEQYF.

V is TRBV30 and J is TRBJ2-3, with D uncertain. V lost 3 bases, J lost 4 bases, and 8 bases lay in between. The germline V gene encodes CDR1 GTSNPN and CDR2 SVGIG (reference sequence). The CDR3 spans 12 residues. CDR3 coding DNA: TGTGCCTGGAGATTGTTGGCAGATACGCAGTATTTT. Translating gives CAWRLLADTQYF.

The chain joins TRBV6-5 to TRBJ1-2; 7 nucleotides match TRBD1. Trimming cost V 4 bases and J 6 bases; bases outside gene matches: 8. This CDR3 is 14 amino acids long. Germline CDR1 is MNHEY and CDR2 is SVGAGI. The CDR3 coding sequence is TGTGCCAGCAGTTTTAACAGGGGAGAGCATGGCTACACCTTC. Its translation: CASSFNRGEHGYTF.

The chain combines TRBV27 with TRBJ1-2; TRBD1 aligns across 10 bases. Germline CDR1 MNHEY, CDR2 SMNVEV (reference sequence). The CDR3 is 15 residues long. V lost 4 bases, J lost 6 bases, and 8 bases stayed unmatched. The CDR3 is CASSSRDRGINGYTF. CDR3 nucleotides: TGTGCCAGCAGTTCTCGGGACAGGGGTATCAATGGCTACACCTTC.

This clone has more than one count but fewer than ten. CDR3 in DNA: TGTGCCAGCAGTACCGGGGGGAAGCTTGCTGTGTCTTTCTTT. It encodes CASSTGGKLAVSFF. The chain employs TRBV6-5 and TRBJ1-1; TRBD1 might be the D (5 bases). The CDR3 extends over 14 amino acids. The germline V gene has CDR1 MNHEY and CDR2 SVGAGI. V lost 5 bases to trimming and J lost 12 bases, with 22 bases between them.

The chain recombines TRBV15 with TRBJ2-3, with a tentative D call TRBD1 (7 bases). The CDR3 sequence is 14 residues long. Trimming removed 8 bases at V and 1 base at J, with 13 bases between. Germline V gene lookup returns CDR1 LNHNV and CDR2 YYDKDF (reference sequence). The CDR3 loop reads CATRTRGGTDTQYF. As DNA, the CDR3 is TGTGCCACCCGAACCAGGGGGGGCACAGATACGCAGTATTTT. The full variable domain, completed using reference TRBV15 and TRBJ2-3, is DAMVIQNPRYQVTQFGKPVTLSCSQTLNHNVMYWYQQKSSQAPKLLFHYYDKDFNNEADTPDNFQSRRPNTSFCFLDIRSPGLGDTAMYLCATRTRGGTDTQYFGPGTRLTVL.

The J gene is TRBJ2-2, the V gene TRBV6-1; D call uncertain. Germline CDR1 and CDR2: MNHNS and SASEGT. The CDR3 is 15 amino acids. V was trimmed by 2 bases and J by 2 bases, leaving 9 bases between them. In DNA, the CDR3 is TGTGCCAGCAGTGAACGGTTCCTTAACACCGGGGAGCTGTTTTTT. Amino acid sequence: CASSERFLNTGELFF.

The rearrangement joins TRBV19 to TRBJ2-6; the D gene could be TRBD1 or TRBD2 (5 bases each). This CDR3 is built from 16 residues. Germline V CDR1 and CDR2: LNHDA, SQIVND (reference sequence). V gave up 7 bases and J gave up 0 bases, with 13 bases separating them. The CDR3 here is CASIAQGDSGANVLTF. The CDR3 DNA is TGTGCCAGTATCGCTCAGGGAGACTCTGGGGCCAACGTCCTGACTTTC. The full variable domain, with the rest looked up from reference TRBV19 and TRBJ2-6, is DGGITQSPKYLFRKEGQNVTLSCEQNLNHDAMYWYRQDPGQGLRLIYYSQIVNDFQKGDIAEGYSVSREKKESFPLTVTSAQKNPTAFYLCASIAQGDSGANVLTFGAGSRLTVL.

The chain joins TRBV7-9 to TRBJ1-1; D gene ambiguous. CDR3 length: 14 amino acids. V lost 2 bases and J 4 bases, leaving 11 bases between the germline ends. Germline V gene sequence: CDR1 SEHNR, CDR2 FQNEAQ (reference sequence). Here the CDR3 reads CASSLSAEGTEAFF. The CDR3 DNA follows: TGTGCCAGCAGCTTATCGGCAGAGGGCACTGAAGCTTTCTTT.

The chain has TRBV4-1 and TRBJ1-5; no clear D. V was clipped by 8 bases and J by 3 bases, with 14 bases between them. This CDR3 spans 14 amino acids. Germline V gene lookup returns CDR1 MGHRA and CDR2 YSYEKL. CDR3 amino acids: CASSSEGYNQPQHF. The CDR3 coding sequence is TGCGCCAGCTCGTCGGAAGGGTACAATCAGCCCCAGCATTTT.

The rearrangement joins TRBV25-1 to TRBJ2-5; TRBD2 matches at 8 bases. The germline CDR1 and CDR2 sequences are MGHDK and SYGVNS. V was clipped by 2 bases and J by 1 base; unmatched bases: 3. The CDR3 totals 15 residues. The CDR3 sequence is CASSEPGTSQETQYF. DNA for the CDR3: TGTGCCAGCAGTGAACCCGGGACTAGCCAAGAGACCCAGTACTTC.